This T cell receptor beta chain originates from a study of cytomegalovirus exposure and HLA in healthy donors. Use of 60 Vbeta and 13 Jbeta primers characterized the PCR. Some clones are missing from TCRdb's copy, which holds only in-frame ones; the method was immunoSEQ multiplex PCR. The repertoire holds 150,000 to 200,000 clones, 80% seen once, with over 13% in the top ten. Study findings and constraints: The listing of 160 or so TCR beta chains classed them as cytomegalovirus-associated.

Trimming removed 5 bases from V and 5 bases from J; junction bases left unmatched: 8. The CDR3 spans 15 residues. Looked up from germline, CDR1 is SGHAT and CDR2 is FQNNGV. This clone was counted a few times. Antigen: not known. The chain couples TRBV11-2 to TRBJ2-3; 9 bases line up with TRBD2. The source of this sequence is a woman aged 40 to 55 in good health and CMV-seronegative. Sequences were obtained from PBMCs. As DNA, the CDR3 is TGTGCCAGCAGCCGGGGCGGGGGGGCCAGAGATACGCAGTATTTT. It codes for CASSRGGGARDTQYF.